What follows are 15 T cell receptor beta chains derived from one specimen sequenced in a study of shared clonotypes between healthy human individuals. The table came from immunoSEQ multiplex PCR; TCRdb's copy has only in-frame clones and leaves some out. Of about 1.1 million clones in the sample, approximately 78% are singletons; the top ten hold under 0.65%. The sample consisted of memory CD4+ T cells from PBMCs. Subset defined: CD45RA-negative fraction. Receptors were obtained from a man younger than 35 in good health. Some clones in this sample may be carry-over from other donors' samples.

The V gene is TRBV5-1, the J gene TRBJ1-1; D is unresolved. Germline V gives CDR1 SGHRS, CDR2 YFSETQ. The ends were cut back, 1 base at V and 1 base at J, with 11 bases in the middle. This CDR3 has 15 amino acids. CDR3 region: CASSLFGQRNTEAFF. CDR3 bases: TGCGCCAGCAGCTTGTTCGGCCAGAGGAACACTGAAGCTTTCTTT.

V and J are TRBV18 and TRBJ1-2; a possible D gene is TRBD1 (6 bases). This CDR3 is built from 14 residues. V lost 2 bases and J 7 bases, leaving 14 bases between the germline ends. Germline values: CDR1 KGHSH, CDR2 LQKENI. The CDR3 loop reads CASSPEAGDAGYTF. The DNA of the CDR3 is TGTGCCAGCTCACCAGAGGCAGGGGACGCTGGCTACACCTTC.

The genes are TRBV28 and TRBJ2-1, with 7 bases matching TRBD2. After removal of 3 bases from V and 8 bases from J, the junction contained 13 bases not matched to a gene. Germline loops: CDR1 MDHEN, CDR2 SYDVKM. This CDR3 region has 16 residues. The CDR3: CASSLAGGSQLDEQFF. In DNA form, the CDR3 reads TGTGCCAGCAGTTTGGCGGGCGGGAGCCAATTGGATGAGCAGTTCTTC.

CDR3 region: CASSAMGGTEAFF. As DNA, the CDR3 is TGTGCCAGCAGTGCCATGGGGGGAACTGAAGCTTTCTTT. V is TRBV27 and J is TRBJ1-1; possible D gene TRBD1, 5 bases. Trimming shortened V by 5 bases and J by 5 bases, and 12 bases separated the two germline ends. Germline loops: CDR1 MNHEY, CDR2 SMNVEV (reference sequence). The CDR3 runs to 13 residues.

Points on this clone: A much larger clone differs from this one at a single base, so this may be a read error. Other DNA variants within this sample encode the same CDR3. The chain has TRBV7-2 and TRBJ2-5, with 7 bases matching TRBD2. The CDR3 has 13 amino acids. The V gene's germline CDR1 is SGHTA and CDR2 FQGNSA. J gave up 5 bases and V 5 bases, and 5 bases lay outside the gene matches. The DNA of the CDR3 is TGTGCCAGCAGCCCCGGACTAGTGGAGACCCAGTACTTC. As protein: CASSPGLVETQYF.

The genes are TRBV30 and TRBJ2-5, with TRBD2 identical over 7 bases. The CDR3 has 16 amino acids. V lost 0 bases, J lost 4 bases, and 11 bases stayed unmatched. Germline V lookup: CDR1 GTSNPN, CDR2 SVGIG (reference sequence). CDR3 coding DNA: TGTGCCTGGAGTGTAGGTCTGCGGGAGCTCAGAGAGACCCAGTACTTC. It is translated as CAWSVGLRELRETQYF.

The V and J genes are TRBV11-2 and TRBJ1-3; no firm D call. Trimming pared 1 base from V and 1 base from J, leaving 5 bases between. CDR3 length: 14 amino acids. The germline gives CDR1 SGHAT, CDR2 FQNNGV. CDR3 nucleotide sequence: TGTGCCAGCAGCTTAGGGTATTCTGGAAACACCATATATTTT. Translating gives CASSLGYSGNTIYF.

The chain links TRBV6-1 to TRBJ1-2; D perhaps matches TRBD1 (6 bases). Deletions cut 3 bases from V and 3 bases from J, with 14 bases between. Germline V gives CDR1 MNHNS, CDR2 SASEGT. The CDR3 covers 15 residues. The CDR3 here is CASSDSPGADYGYTF. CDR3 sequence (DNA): TGTGCCAGCAGTGATTCTCCGGGGGCGGACTATGGCTACACCTTC.

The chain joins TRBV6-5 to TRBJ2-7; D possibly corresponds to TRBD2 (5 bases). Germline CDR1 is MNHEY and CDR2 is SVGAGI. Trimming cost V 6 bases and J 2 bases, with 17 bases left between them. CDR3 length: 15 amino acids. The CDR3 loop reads CASRTLGRAAYEQYF. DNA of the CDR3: TGTGCCAGCAGGACCCTCGGGCGGGCCGCCTACGAGCAGTACTTC.

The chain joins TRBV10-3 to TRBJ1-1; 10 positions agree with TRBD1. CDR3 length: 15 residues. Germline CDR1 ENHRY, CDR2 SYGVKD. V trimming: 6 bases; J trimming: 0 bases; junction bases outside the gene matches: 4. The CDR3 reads CAIRATGGVNTEAFF. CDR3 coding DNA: TGTGCCATCAGGGCGACAGGGGGCGTGAACACTGAAGCTTTCTTT.

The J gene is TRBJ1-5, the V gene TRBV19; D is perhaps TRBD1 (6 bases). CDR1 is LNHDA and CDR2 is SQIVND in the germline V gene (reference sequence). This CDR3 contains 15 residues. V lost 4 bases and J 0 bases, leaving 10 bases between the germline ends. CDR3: CASSTGQNSNQPQHF. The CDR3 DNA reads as TGTGCCAGTAGTACCGGACAGAATAGCAATCAGCCCCAGCATTTT.

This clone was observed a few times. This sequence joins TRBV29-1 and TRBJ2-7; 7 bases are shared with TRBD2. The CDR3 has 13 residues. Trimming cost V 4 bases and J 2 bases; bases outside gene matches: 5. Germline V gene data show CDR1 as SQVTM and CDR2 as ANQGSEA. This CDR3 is CSVVGRRTYEQYF. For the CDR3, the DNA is TGCAGCGTTGTCGGGAGGAGAACCTACGAGCAGTACTTC.

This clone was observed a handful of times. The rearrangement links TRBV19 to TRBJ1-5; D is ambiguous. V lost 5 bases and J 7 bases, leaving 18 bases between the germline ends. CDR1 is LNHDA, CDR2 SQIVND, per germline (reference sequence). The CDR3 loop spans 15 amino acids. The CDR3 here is CASSPWENARQPQHF. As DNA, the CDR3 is TGTGCCAGTAGTCCCTGGGAGAACGCCCGGCAGCCCCAGCATTTT.

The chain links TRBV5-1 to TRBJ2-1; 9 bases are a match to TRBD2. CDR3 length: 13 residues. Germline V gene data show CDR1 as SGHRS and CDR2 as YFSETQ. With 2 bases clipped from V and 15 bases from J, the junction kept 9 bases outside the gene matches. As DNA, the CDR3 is TGCGCCAGCAGCTTATCCTCTGCGGGAGGGCGGTTCTTC. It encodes CASSLSSAGGRFF.

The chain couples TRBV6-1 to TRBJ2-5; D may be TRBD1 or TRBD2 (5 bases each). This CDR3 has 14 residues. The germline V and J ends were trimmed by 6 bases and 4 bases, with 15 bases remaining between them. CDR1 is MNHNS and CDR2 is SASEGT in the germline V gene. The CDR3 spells CASRIGTVTETQYF. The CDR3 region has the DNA TGTGCCAGCAGGATCGGGACGGTGACAGAGACCCAGTACTTC.